This is a list of T cell receptor beta chains from one sample in a study of shared clonotypes between healthy human individuals. Using immunoSEQ multiplex PCR, the repertoire was profiled, and TCRdb retains in-frame clones only, with some absent. Of about 1 million clones listed, 70% to 80% are singletons. Specimen: memory CD4+ T cells sorted from blood. The receptors were gathered from a man aged 18 to 30 in good health. Both conserved end residues are part of each CDR3. The D gene is left open where the match is weak. Size is omitted from some rows. Given values are once, few, many or a class for expanded clones.

TRBJ2-1 . TRBV18 . TGTGCCAGCTCACCGAGGCGGGAAGCCTACAATGAGCAGTTCTTC CASSPRREAYNEQFF
TRBJ1-2 . TRBV18 . TGTGCCAGCTCATCCGGTGGGTCCCAAGCTAACTATGGCTACACCTTC CASSSGGSQANYGYTF
TRBJ2-7 TRBD2 TRBV5-1 . TGCGCCAGCAGCAACACCGGGACTAGCTTCCGGGAGCAGTACTTC CASSNTGTSFREQYF
TRBJ2-1 . TRBV7-2 . TGTGCCAGCAGCTTAGGGGGCAGGGGTTACAATGAGCAGTTCTTC CASSLGGRGYNEQFF
TRBJ1-1 TRBD1 TRBV7-8 . TGTGCCAGCAGCCCCGGGACAGAGGCTTTCTTT CASSPGTEAFF
TRBJ2-7 . TRBV5-1 . TGCGCCAGCAGCTTGGTCGCAGAGGTCTACGAGCAGTACTTC CASSLVAEVYEQYF
TRBJ2-4 . TRBV11-2 few TGTGCCAGCAGCTTAATCCGGGATACCAAAAACATTCAGTACTTC CASSLIRDTKNIQYF
TRBJ1-1 . TRBV30 many TGTGCCTGGAGTGGAAAAGCAGAAGCTTTCTTT CAWSGKAEAFF
TRBJ1-5 . TRBV6-6 once TGTGCCAGCAGTAAAGGAGGGCAGCCCCAGCATTTT CASSKGGQPQHF
TRBJ1-4 TRBD1 TRBV25-1 . TGTGCCAGCAGTCCGGGGGACAGGGGACTTAATGAAAAACTGTTTTTT CASSPGDRGLNEKLFF
TRBJ2-3 . TRBV4-3 . TGCGCCAGCAGCCAAGGGTATCATAGCAGCCACACAGATACGCAGTATTTT CASSQGYHSSHTDTQYF
TRBJ2-7 TRBD2 TRBV7-9 . TGTGCCAGCAGCTTAGGGCCCGGGGGAGGGGCGGCTCGCGAGCAGTACTTC CASSLGPGGGAAREQYF
TRBJ1-4 TRBD1 TRBV19 . TGTGCCAGTAGTTCCCCAGGGGGGGAAAAACTGTTTTTT CASSSPGGEKLFF
TRBJ2-7 TRBD1 TRBV28 . TGTGCCAGCAGTCCCTCGGGACAGGGGTACGAGCAGTACTTC CASSPSGQGYEQYF
TRBJ1-3 TRBD1 TRBV18 . TGTGCCAGCAAAGGACAGGGCCTAAATGGAAACACCATATATTTT CASKGQGLNGNTIYF
TRBJ1-3 . TRBV6-5 . TGTGCCAGCAGTGACCCAGGGACTGGAAACACCATATATTTT CASSDPGTGNTIYF
TRBJ2-5 TRBD1 TRBV12-5 . TGTGCTAGTGGTTTTGCCAGCCGGGACAGGGGGCGACAGACCCAGTACTTC CASGFASRDRGRQTQYF
TRBJ1-2 . TRBV10-3 . TGTGCCATCAGTGACGGGGTGTCTAGCTATGGCTACACCTTC CAISDGVSSYGYTF
TRBJ2-7 TRBD2 TRBV6-5 . TGTGCCAGCAAGACTAGCGGGAGCTCCTACGAGCAGTACTTC CASKTSGSSYEQYF
TRBJ1-2 . TRBV4-1 once TGCGCCAGCAGCCACTCCATGGGTGGCTACACCTTC CASSHSMGGYTF
TRBJ1-5 TRBD1 TRBV7-6 . TGTGCCAGCAGCTTAGACAGGGGGGAAGGTCAGCCCCAGCATTTT CASSLDRGEGQPQHF
TRBJ2-2 . TRBV7-7 many TGTGCTAGCAGCGTAGGGAGCAGGCGGGAGCTGTTTTTT CASSVGSRRELFF
TRBJ2-3 TRBD2 TRBV4-2 . TGTGCCAGCAGCCAAGTGTCCGTCCGGGGAGGGGATACGCAGTATTTT CASSQVSVRGGDTQYF
TRBJ1-6 . TRBV2 . TGTGCCAGCAGTGAAGCGTACAGCAATTCACCCCTCCACTTT CASSEAYSNSPLHF
TRBJ1-2 . TRBV6-5 . TGTGCCAGCAGTTACGCCCGGGACGGAGCCTCCTATGGCTACACCTTC CASSYARDGASYGYTF
TRBJ1-1 . TRBV30 . TGTGCCTGCCATCAACTGAGACAAACTGAAGCTTTCTTT CACHQLRQTEAFF
TRBJ2-2 TRBD2 TRBV7-7 . TGTGCTAGCAGCCCGTCGAGCGGGAGGGCCGGAGAGCTGTTTTTT CASSPSSGRAGELFF
TRBJ2-3 TRBD2 TRBV11-2 . TGTGCCAGCAGCTCAGAGCGGGGGCGAAGCACAGATACGCAGTATTTT CASSSERGRSTDTQYF
TRBJ2-7 . TRBV21-1 . TGTGCCAGCAGCAAAGATCCCCCTTACAGGGTATTGAACGAGCAGTACTTC CASSKDPPYRVLNEQYF
TRBJ2-5 TRBD1 TRBV7-6 . TGTGCCAGCAGCACAACAACAGGGGGCCAGTACTTC CASSTTTGGQYF
TRBJ2-3 . TRBV5-1 once TGCGCCAGCAGCTTGGAGGGGAGTCAAACAGATACGCAGTATTTT CASSLEGSQTDTQYF
TRBJ2-3 . TRBV7-9 . TGTGCCAGCAGCATGAGCGGGCCTAGCACAGATACGCAGTATTTT CASSMSGPSTDTQYF
TRBJ2-1 TRBD2 TRBV30 . TGTGCCTGGAGTGTAAGGGGGAGAAGCGGGGGATTCAATGAGCAGTTCTTC CAWSVRGRSGGFNEQFF
TRBJ2-3 . TRBV7-3 . TGTGCCAGCAGCTTACTGGGCGGGCCCACAGATACGCAGTATTTT CASSLLGGPTDTQYF
TRBJ2-7 TRBD1 TRBV6-5 . TGTGCCAGCAGTTACAAGGACAGGGGGTACGAGCAGTACTTC CASSYKDRGYEQYF
TRBJ1-2 . TRBV5-1 . TGCGCCAGCAGCCCAGAGGTGGGGACATACTATGGCTACACCTTC CASSPEVGTYYGYTF
TRBJ1-1 TRBD1 TRBV10-3 . TGTGCCTCGAGACCGACAGGGTTGCAGAACACTGAAGCTTTCTTT CASRPTGLQNTEAFF
TRBJ1-2 . TRBV27 few TGTGCCAGCCCTCAGAGGGCAGGGTCGATCTATGGCTACACCTTC CASPQRAGSIYGYTF
TRBJ2-5 . TRBV5-1 . TGCGCCAGCAGAATAAGTTTCCAAGAGACCCAGTACTTC CASRISFQETQYF
TRBJ2-5 . TRBV5-4 . TGTGCCAGCAGCTTGGCGGGAGTGGCACAAGAGACCCAGTACTTC CASSLAGVAQETQYF
TRBJ2-7 . TRBV5-4 . TGTGCCAGCAGCTTGGACGGTGTCAACGAGCAGTACTTC CASSLDGVNEQYF
TRBJ2-1 . TRBV6-6 . TGTGCCAGCAGTTACGCGCGACTGGGGGAGCAGTTCTTC CASSYARLGEQFF
TRBJ2-3 TRBD2 TRBV10-3 . TGTGCCACCAGTACTAGCGGGGGGGCGGATACGCAGTATTTT CATSTSGGADTQYF
TRBJ2-7 . TRBV11-2 . TGTGCCAGCAGCTTAGACAGATCGATCTCCTACGAGCAGTACTTC CASSLDRSISYEQYF
TRBJ1-5 . TRBV19 . TGTGCCAGTAGTATGTCAGGGGGCAATCAGCCCCAGCATTTT CASSMSGGNQPQHF
TRBJ2-2 TRBD1 TRBV5-1 few TGCGCCAGCAGCTTGGAACAGGGGGGCACCGGGGAGCTGTTTTTT CASSLEQGGTGELFF